Listed here is a single T cell receptor (beta chain). Its antigen is currently not known. No qualities accompany the bases; no much larger clone lies one base away. Spanning cysteine to phenylalanine, the CDR3 consists of 14 amino acids. Only the CDR3 DNA stays, 42 bases, in frame from base 1. V drops 4 bases and J drops 2 bases, leaving 9 bases in between. The germline V gene yields MGHRA for CDR1 and YSYEKL for CDR2. The sample originates from a study of naive CD8 T cells in extremely preterm neonates (dated 2017 in TCRdb). As for the study more broadly: The study compared the TCRbeta CDR3 repertoires of sorted naive CD8+ T cells among four age groups: extremely preterm neonates, term neonates, young children and adults. What the authors observed across the whole study: A small sample size and variable productive template counts among preterm samples were noted by the authors as limitations. Compared with the older groups, preterm CDR3s were shorter and closer to germline, carrying fewer N additions and showing less junctional trimming. Significantly lower iChao1 richness than in all other age groups (p < 0.05) and an even clone distribution were observed in preterm neonates, indicating a less rich repertoire. The proportion of shared CDR3 nucleotide sequences was higher in preterm neonates (approximately 2.5%) than in term neonates (around 0.4%), young children (approximately 0.03%) and adults (approximately 0.01%). To track T cell development within individuals, the authors urged prospective longitudinal studies of preterm and term neonates.

Term cord blood came from roughly 5 elective full-term cesarean deliveries at about 36-41 weeks of gestation, without labor or rupture of membranes. Exclusion from the study was applied to pregnancies with fetal demise, active maternal HSV infection or known maternal HIV infection. A FACSAria III cell sorter was used to sort live, Annexin V-negative naive CD8+ T cells (CD3+CD8+CD45RA+CCR7+). Between roughly 18,000 and 110,000 naive CD8+ T cells were sorted per sample. Mixed venous-arterial cord blood was collected with preassembled standardized sampling kits. Cord blood was held at room temperature, and processing was completed within 4 hours of collection. Mononuclear cells were isolated from diluted blood by Ficoll-Paque density gradient centrifugation. Mononuclear cells were cryopreserved in approximately 10% DMSO with approximately 90% FBS and stored long term at -150°C before sorting. After thawing, cells were stained with Annexin V along with antibodies against CD3, CD8, CCR7 and CD45RA. Genomic DNA was extracted from snap-frozen sorted cell pellets with the DNeasy Blood and Tissue Kit.

TCRbeta CDR3 regions were amplified from genomic DNA by a two-step, bias-controlled multiplex PCR. The multiplex PCR used primers specific for every TRBV and TRBJ gene segment. The immunoSEQ Assay was used to generate the TCRbeta repertoire data. The source study handled its data this way. To merge closely related sequences, reads went through filtering and clustering using a relative-frequency ratio and a modified nearest-neighbor algorithm. IMGT annotation was followed for the assignment of V, D and J genes to CDR3 sequences. Template counts were corrected for PCR amplification bias and quantified by comparison with synthetic TCR CDR3 analog sequences. Only unique productive sequences, that is, in-frame CDR3 sequences lacking stop codons, were included in the analyses. The immunoSEQ Analyzer software was used to calculate clonality, defined as 1 minus Pielou's evenness, and iChao1 richness. JMP was used for statistical testing, with Student's t-test or a non-parametric test applied depending on Shapiro-Wilk normality results. This is the immuneACCESS table as TCRdb keeps it, with only in-frame sequences that have V and J called. A part of the clones is gone; compared with another copy, unresolved V genes explain less than half, and the rest is unexplained. Clone size and the V and J calls come from that table; the DNA yielded D and trimming. This sample comprises approximately 7,000 clones, roughly 92% of them detected only once. 0.4% to 0.6% of the sample comes from the top ten.

This receptor chain uses TRBV4-1 and TRBJ1-5; TRBD1 could be the D gene, as 5 bases match. Sequencing used naive CD8+ T cells from cord blood. The clonotype originates from a newborn in good health. The CDR3 protein is CASSPPTGNQPQHF. The bases read TGCGCCAGCAGCCCTCCGACAGGCAATCAGCCCCAGCATTTT.